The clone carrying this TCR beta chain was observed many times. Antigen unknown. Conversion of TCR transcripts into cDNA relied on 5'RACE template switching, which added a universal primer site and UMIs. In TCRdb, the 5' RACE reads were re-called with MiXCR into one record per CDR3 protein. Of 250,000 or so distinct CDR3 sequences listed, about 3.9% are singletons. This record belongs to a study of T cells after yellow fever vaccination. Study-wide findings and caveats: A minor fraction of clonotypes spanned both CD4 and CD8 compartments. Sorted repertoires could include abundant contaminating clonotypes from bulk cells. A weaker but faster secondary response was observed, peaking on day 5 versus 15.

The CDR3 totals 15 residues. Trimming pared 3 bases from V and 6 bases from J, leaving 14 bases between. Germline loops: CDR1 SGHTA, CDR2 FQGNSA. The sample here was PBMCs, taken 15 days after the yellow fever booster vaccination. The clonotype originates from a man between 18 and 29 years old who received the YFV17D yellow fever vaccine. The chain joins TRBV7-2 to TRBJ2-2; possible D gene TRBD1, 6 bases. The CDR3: CASSFGTTNPGELFF. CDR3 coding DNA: TGTGCCAGCAGCTTTGGGACAACGAATCCCGGGGAGCTGTTTTTT.